Listed below are T cell receptor beta chains from one sample, sequenced in a study of blood T cell repertoires in COVID-19. Generated by immunoSEQ multiplex PCR, the TCRdb table keeps only in-frame clones and is missing some. The repertoire holds about 130,000 clones, with around 84% as singletons. The specimen was PBMCs or T cells enriched from blood (not recorded which). The receptors come from a man aged 35-49 years with acute COVID-19. CDR3s include the opening cysteine and the closing phenylalanine or tryptophan. Each record gives: D gene, J gene, clone size, V gene, CDR3 protein, CDR3 DNA. D genes are given only for firm matches. Clone size, where shown, is once, few, many, or a class for clones that have expanded.

TRBD1 | TRBJ1-6 | . | TRBV5-1 | CASSFGTDNSPLHF | TGCGCCAGCAGCTTTGGGACAGATAATTCACCCCTCCACTTT
TRBD1 | TRBJ1-6 | . | TRBV27 | CASKIGSGTGGSPLHF | TGTGCCAGCAAGATTGGCTCCGGGACAGGGGGTTCACCCCTCCACTTT
. | TRBJ1-1 | . | TRBV29-1 | CSVGQSDTEAFF | TGCAGCGTCGGACAAAGCGACACTGAAGCTTTCTTT
. | TRBJ2-7 | . | TRBV10-2 | CASISGRSSYEQYF | TGCGCCAGCATTAGCGGACGGAGCTCCTACGAGCAGTACTTC
TRBD1 | TRBJ1-2 | . | TRBV28 | CASSQGQVFGYTF | TGTGCCAGCAGCCAGGGACAGGTTTTCGGCTACACCTTC
. | TRBJ2-3 | . | TRBV30 | CAFSLRLGDTQYF | TGTGCCTTTAGCTTGAGGCTCGGAGATACGCAGTATTTT
. | TRBJ2-5 | once | TRBV19 | CASSPRRGRETQYF | TGTGCCAGTAGTCCCCGTCGAGGGAGAGAGACCCAGTACTTC
TRBD1 | TRBJ1-1 | . | TRBV6-5 | CASSYSQGAGTEAFF | TGTGCCAGCAGTTACTCACAGGGGGCGGGAACTGAAGCTTTCTTT
TRBD2 | TRBJ2-7 | . | TRBV10-3 | CAISESGDSGLPTNEQYF | TGTGCCATCAGTGAGTCTGGGGATAGCGGGCTCCCTACTAACGAGCAGTACTTC
TRBD1 | TRBJ2-1 | . | TRBV5-1 | CASSLDGQGAREQFF | TGCGCCAGCAGCTTGGATGGACAGGGGGCGCGTGAGCAGTTCTTC
TRBD1 | TRBJ1-2 | . | TRBV6-5 | CASSYDRGYGYTF | TGTGCCAGCAGTTACGACAGGGGCTATGGCTACACCTTC
TRBD1 | TRBJ1-4 | . | TRBV2 | CASQALAGQGNEKLFF | TGTGCCAGCCAAGCCCTTGCGGGACAGGGCAATGAAAAACTGTTTTTT
. | TRBJ1-5 | . | TRBV18 | CASSQGDQPQHF | TGTGCCAGCTCACAAGGGGATCAGCCCCAGCATTTT
TRBD2 | TRBJ2-7 | . | TRBV5-6 | CASSLSPGTSGYEQYF | TGTGCCAGCAGCTTATCCCCCGGGACTAGCGGCTACGAGCAGTACTTC
. | TRBJ2-5 | . | TRBV18 | CASSPALVETQYF | TGTGCCAGCTCACCCGCCCTAGTGGAGACCCAGTACTTC
TRBD1 | TRBJ1-1 | . | TRBV10-3 | CAISQSPGTGVNTEAFF | TGTGCCATCAGCCAGAGTCCCGGGACAGGCGTGAACACTGAAGCTTTCTTT
TRBD1 | TRBJ1-1 | . | TRBV10-1 | CASGDRGSTEAFF | TGCGCCAGCGGGGACAGGGGGAGCACTGAAGCTTTCTTT
TRBD1 | TRBJ1-4 | . | TRBV3-1/TRBV3-2 | CASSQARTGDEEKLFF | TGTGCCAGCAGCCAAGCCAGGACAGGAGATGAGGAAAAACTGTTTTTT
TRBD1 | TRBJ1-5 | . | TRBV7-8 | CASSWGQESNQPQHF | TGTGCCAGCAGCTGGGGACAGGAGAGCAATCAGCCCCAGCATTTT
TRBD1 | TRBJ2-5 | . | TRBV5-1 | CASTSGTVQETQYF | TGCGCCAGCACCTCCGGGACAGTCCAAGAGACCCAGTACTTC
TRBD1 | TRBJ1-1 | . | TRBV25-1 | CASSVPGTGSNTEAFF | TGTGCCAGCAGTGTGCCCGGGACAGGGAGCAACACTGAAGCTTTCTTT
. | TRBJ1-6 | . | TRBV28 | CASSLVLGGSYNSPLHF | TGTGCCAGCAGTTTGGTCCTCGGGGGGTCCTATAATTCACCCCTCCACTTT
. | TRBJ1-1 | . | TRBV19 | CASSYDSPGDYLKAFF | TGTGCCAGTAGTTACGACAGTCCGGGGGATTATCTCAAAGCTTTCTTT
TRBD1 | TRBJ2-1 | . | TRBV7-9 | CASSAQGSDEQFF | TGTGCCAGCAGCGCACAGGGGTCGGATGAGCAGTTCTTC
TRBD1 | TRBJ1-6 | many | TRBV19 | CASSNYQGDDNSPLHF | TGTGCCAGTAGCAATTATCAGGGGGACGATAATTCACCCCTCCACTTT
TRBD2 | TRBJ2-5 | . | TRBV5-1 | CASSPPSGGGGTQYF | TGCGCCAGCAGCCCGCCTAGCGGGGGCGGGGGGACCCAGTACTTC
TRBD1 | TRBJ1-5 | . | TRBV28 | CASSFEDRERHF | TGTGCCAGCAGTTTCGAAGACAGGGAGAGGCATTTT
. | TRBJ2-3 | few | TRBV7-9 | CASRQGGNTDTQYF | TGTGCCAGCAGACAGGGGGGGAACACAGATACGCAGTATTTT
. | TRBJ1-1 | . | TRBV5-4 | CASSLLQGNTEAFF | TGTGCCAGCAGCTTACTACAGGGGAACACTGAAGCTTTCTTT
TRBD1 | TRBJ2-5 | once | TRBV28 | CASSLYATGARETQYF | TGTGCCAGCAGTTTATATGCTACAGGGGCGAGGGAGACCCAGTACTTC
. | TRBJ2-7 | . | TRBV24-1 | CATSDEDSYRSF | TGTGCCACCAGTGATGAGGACAGTTATAGGAGCTTC
TRBD1 | TRBJ1-6 | . | TRBV9 | CASSPDRANNSPLHF | TGTGCCAGCAGCCCGGACAGGGCAAATAATTCACCCCTCCACTTT
. | TRBJ1-4 | . | TRBV6-5 | CASSSGNRVEKLFF | TGTGCCAGCAGTTCCGGTAACAGGGTTGAAAAACTGTTTTTT
TRBD1 | TRBJ1-1 | few | TRBV5-1 | CASSLIGQGSEAFF | TGCGCCAGCAGCTTAATAGGACAGGGTTCTGAAGCTTTCTTT
. | TRBJ2-5 | . | TRBV19 | CASSISLWETQYF | TGTGCCAGTAGTATCAGTCTGTGGGAGACCCAGTACTTC
TRBD2 | TRBJ2-1 | . | TRBV16 | CASSQWRGGNEQFF | TGTGCCAGCAGCCAATGGCGGGGGGGAAATGAGCAGTTCTTC
TRBD2 | TRBJ2-1 | . | TRBV7-2 | CASSRTSDSYNEQFF | TGTGCCAGCAGCAGGACTAGCGACTCCTACAATGAGCAGTTCTTC
. | TRBJ1-1 | . | TRBV9 | CASSSRGWTEAFF | TGTGCCAGCAGCTCCAGAGGGTGGACTGAAGCTTTCTTT
. | TRBJ1-4 | once | TRBV19 | CASKPRDEKLFF | TGTGCCAGTAAACCCAGGGATGAAAAACTGTTTTTT
. | TRBJ2-1 | . | TRBV11-2 | CASSLARNNEQFF | TGTGCCAGCAGCTTGGCTAGGAACAATGAGCAGTTCTTC
. | TRBJ1-6 | . | TRBV30 | CAWSVQGASPLHF | TGTGCCTGGAGTGTACAGGGCGCTTCACCCCTCCACTTT
. | TRBJ1-1 | . | TRBV2 | CASSDTGRVEAFF | TGTGCCAGCAGTGACACCGGGAGGGTTGAAGCTTTCTTT
. | TRBJ1-1 | . | TRBV18 | CASSPEAQNTEAFF | TGTGCCAGCTCACCAGAGGCCCAGAACACTGAAGCTTTCTTT
. | TRBJ1-4 | . | TRBV30 | CAFCFNSNPEKLFF | TGTGCCTTCTGTTTTAACTCGAACCCCGAAAAACTGTTTTTT
TRBD2 | TRBJ2-3 | . | TRBV5-1 | CASSSLGGSTTPDTQYF | TGCGCCAGCAGCTCGCTCGGGGGGAGCACCACCCCAGATACGCAGTATTTT